These 22 T cell receptor beta chains came from one sample sequenced in a study of blood T cells in healthy people across ages. A second roughly 6 to 11 cycle PCR used barcoded and J-beta primers. TCRdb recomputed calls from the 5' RACE reads with MiXCR, one row per CDR3 protein. The profile shows 600,000 to 850,000 distinct CDR3 sequences, 20% to 25% of them singletons. The sample was also reused in another study, on T cells of mothers and their children.

Sequences were obtained from blood. The receptors come from a boy younger than 18 in good health.

The V call is TRBV27, the J call TRBJ2-2; 8 nucleotides align to TRBD1. Germline V gene lookup returns CDR1 MNHEY and CDR2 SMNVEV (reference sequence). The ends lost 3 bases at V and 10 bases at J; junction bases unmatched: 7. The CDR3 contains 14 residues. CDR3 sequence (DNA): TGTGCCAGCAGTTTGTTGGACAGGGACCCGGAGCTGTTTTTT. It translates to CASSLLDRDPELFF.

The V call is TRBV7-2, the J call TRBJ2-6, with TRBD2 matching 11 bases. Per germline, CDR1 SGHTA and CDR2 FQGNSA. This CDR3 comprises 19 residues. After removal of 1 base from V and 2 bases from J, the junction contained 7 bases not matched to a gene. The CDR3 DNA is TGTGCCAGCAGCTTAGTTGCTAGCGGGAGGTTGGCTGGGGCCAACGTCCTGACTTTC. Translating it yields CASSLVASGRLAGANVLTF. The variable domain in full, completed from reference TRBV7-2 and TRBJ2-6, reads GAGVSQSPSNKVTEKGKDVELRCDPISGHTALYWYRQSLGQGLEFLIYFQGNSAPDKSGLPSDRFSAERTGGSVSTLTIQRTQQEDSAVYLCASSLVASGRLAGANVLTFGAGSRLTVL.

The chain employs TRBV7-9 and TRBJ2-2; D call uncertain. The CDR3 is 14 residues long. Germline values: CDR1 SEHNR, CDR2 FQNEAQ (reference sequence). Between the trimmed V and J ends, which lost 3 bases and 2 bases, there was a span of 7 bases. The CDR3: CASSFILNTGELFF. Written as DNA, the CDR3 is TGTGCCAGCAGCTTCATACTAAACACCGGGGAGCTGTTTTTT.

V usage is TRBV27 and J usage is TRBJ2-7, with D possibly being TRBD2 (5 bases). The CDR3 covers 15 residues. Germline loops: CDR1 MNHEY, CDR2 SMNVEV (reference sequence). V dropped 6 bases and J dropped 3 bases, with 18 bases sitting between them. CDR3 amino acids: CASRLTTDGIYEQYF. The CDR3 nucleotides are TGTGCCAGCAGACTAACAACCGACGGGATCTACGAGCAGTACTTC.

This clonotype came up many times. The rearrangement joins TRBV6-4 to TRBJ2-3, with D possibly being TRBD2 (5 bases). Germline V gives CDR1 MRHNA, CDR2 SNTAGT. V lost 3 bases to trimming and J lost 0 bases, with 10 bases between them. There are 15 residues in the CDR3. CDR3 in DNA: TGTGCCAGCAGTGAGAGTGGCGGGAGCACAGATACGCAGTATTTT. Translating gives CASSESGGSTDTQYF.

The genes are TRBV9 and TRBJ2-5; 7 bases are a match to TRBD2. This CDR3 is built from 14 residues. Per germline, CDR1 SGDLS and CDR2 YYNGEE. J lost 5 bases, V lost 4 bases, and 8 bases had no gene match. CDR3: CASSRAAGEETQYF. In nucleotides, the CDR3 is TGTGCCAGCAGCAGGGCGGCGGGAGAGGAGACCCAGTACTTC.

The rearrangement uses TRBV28 and TRBJ2-5; tentatively, D is TRBD2 (6 bases). Matching the DNA end better, TRBJ2-7 makes the J call doubtful. CDR1 and CDR2 (germline): MDHEN, SYDVKM. CDR3 length: 11 residues. The CDR3: CASRAGYEQYF. For the CDR3, the DNA is TGTGCCAGCAGGGCGGGGTACGAGCAGTACTTC.

The chain has TRBV9 and TRBJ2-7, with 7 bases that match TRBD1. From germline, CDR1 is SGDLS and CDR2 YYNGEE. The CDR3 has 15 amino acids. Germline trimming cut 3 bases from V and 6 bases from J; bases unmatched to any gene: 12. The CDR3 here is CASSADTGDPREQYF. The CDR3, as DNA: TGTGCCAGCAGCGCAGATACAGGGGACCCCCGCGAGCAGTACTTC.

This clonotype was seen a few times. The chain combines TRBV11-3 with TRBJ2-5, with 8 bases aligning to TRBD2. The DNA end is a closer match to TRBJ2-1, so the J assignment may be wrong. The CDR3 spans 16 residues. CDR1 and CDR2 from the germline V gene are SGHNT and YENEEA. In DNA form, the CDR3 reads TGTGCCAGCAGCCCGGCGGGGGGCGGGAGTCGCAATGAGCAGTTCTTC. Its protein product is CASSPAGGGSRNEQFF.

There are a few counts of this clonotype. This chain connects TRBV29-1 to TRBJ2-2; 10 bases map to TRBD2. The germline gives CDR1 SQVTM, CDR2 ANQGSEA. J lost 7 bases, V lost 7 bases, and 9 bases had no gene match. This CDR3 comprises 14 residues. This chain's CDR3 is CSALLAGLGGELFF. The CDR3 DNA sequence: TGCAGCGCACTACTAGCGGGACTTGGCGGGGAGCTGTTTTTT.

The chain uses TRBV29-1 and TRBJ2-1; no reliable D call. This CDR3 has 13 amino acids. Germline CDR1 SQVTM, CDR2 ANQGSEA. The germline V and J ends were trimmed by 1 base and 6 bases, with 10 bases remaining between them. The CDR3 sequence: CSVEGHRVNEQFF. CDR3 DNA: TGCAGCGTTGAAGGGCATCGGGTCAATGAGCAGTTCTTC.

CDR3: CSVEGQTEQNTEAFF. The CDR3 coding sequence is TGCAGCGTTGAAGGTCAGACAGAGCAGAACACTGAAGCTTTCTTT. The chain is built from TRBV29-1 and TRBJ1-1, with a possible D match to TRBD1 (5 bases). CDR3 length: 15 amino acids. The V end lost 1 base, the J end lost 1 base, and 13 bases lay between the germline ends. In germline, CDR1 is SQVTM, CDR2 ANQGSEA.

This clonotype was counted between two and nine times. The chain uses TRBV6-2 or TRBV6-3 and TRBJ2-5; TRBD1 matches at 7 bases. Trimming cost V 0 bases and J 3 bases; bases outside gene matches: 7. This CDR3 has 16 amino acids. Germline CDR1 and CDR2: MNHEY and SVGEGT. The CDR3 protein is CASSYSGTVYEETQYF. The CDR3 DNA reads TGTGCCAGCAGTTACTCCGGGACAGTCTATGAAGAGACCCAGTACTTC.

This chain links TRBV7-8 with TRBJ2-1, with D perhaps being TRBD1 or TRBD2 (5 bases each). V lost 3 bases and J lost 5, with 11 bases in between. The germline CDR1 and CDR2 sequences are SGHVS and FQNEAQ. This CDR3 has 14 residues. CDR3 protein: CASSLRVGDNEQFF. For the CDR3, the DNA is TGTGCCAGCAGCTTGAGGGTGGGGGACAATGAGCAGTTCTTC.

This rearrangement joins TRBV12-3 or TRBV12-4 to TRBJ1-1; D is possibly TRBD1 (6 bases). Between the trimmed V and J ends, which lost 7 bases and 6 bases, there was a span of 15 bases. This CDR3 spans 13 amino acids. The CDR3 loop is CASTPGTRSEAFF. CDR3 nucleotide sequence: TGTGCCAGCACTCCCGGGACACGGTCTGAAGCTTTCTTT.

The chain is built from TRBV6-5 and TRBJ2-3; D remains ambiguous. The CDR3 loop spans 13 amino acids. Trimming removed 3 bases at V and 3 bases at J, with 7 bases between. CDR1 and CDR2 from the germline V gene are MNHEY and SVGAGI. CDR3 coding DNA: TGTGCCAGCAGTTATGCTACTACAGATACGCAGTATTTT. It translates to CASSYATTDTQYF.

In its sample, this clonotype was seen a few times. The V and J genes are TRBV4-1 and TRBJ2-1, with 11 bases lining up with TRBD2. Trimming removed 4 bases from V and 4 bases from J; junction bases left unmatched: 3. Germline loops: CDR1 MGHRA, CDR2 YSYEKL. The CDR3 sequence is 15 residues long. In nucleotides, the CDR3 is TGCGCCAGCAGCCGGCGGACTAGCGGGTACAATGAGCAGTTCTTC. Translation: CASSRRTSGYNEQFF.

This clonotype was observed a single time. J is TRBJ1-4 and V is TRBV7-6, with 7 bases matching TRBD1. This CDR3 is built from 14 residues. V dropped 5 bases and J dropped 8; count of bases not matched to a gene: 8. In germline, CDR1 is SGHVS, CDR2 FNYEAQ. CDR3 DNA sequence: TGTGCCAGCAGCCGGGACAGCGGACGGGAAAAACTGTTTTTT. Translating gives CASSRDSGREKLFF.

Only a few counts were recorded for this clonotype. The chain uses TRBV7-9 and TRBJ2-3; tentative D call: TRBD2 (5 bases). The ends were cut back, 3 bases at V and 0 bases at J, with 13 bases in the middle. In germline, CDR1 is SEHNR, CDR2 FQNEAQ (reference sequence). The CDR3 contains 16 residues. The CDR3 bases are TGTGCCAGCAGCTTGGCACGGGATACAAGCACAGATACGCAGTATTTT. Translation: CASSLARDTSTDTQYF.

Points on this clonotype: A junction boundary mismatches the germline segment, possibly from a read error. V usage is TRBV28 and J usage is TRBJ2-2, with D unclear. This CDR3 has 12 residues. Germline V gene lookup returns CDR1 MDHEN and CDR2 SYDVKM. The CDR3 reads CGLTTHTRELFF. Here the CDR3 DNA reads TGTGGTCTCACGACTCACACCAGGGAGCTGTTTTTT.

The J gene is TRBJ1-4, the V gene TRBV10-3; weak D call: TRBD1 (6 bases). The CDR3 spans 15 residues. Trimming removed 8 bases from V and 0 bases from J, with 13 bases in between. Germline loops: CDR1 ENHRY, CDR2 SYGVKD. DNA for the CDR3: TGTGCCATCGGGGACATAACTGCAACTAATGAAAAACTGTTTTTT. Translation gives CAIGDITATNEKLFF.

The rearrangement uses TRBV7-9 and TRBJ2-5, with TRBD2 as a possible D gene (5 bases). The J call may be faulty, since TRBJ2-1 better matches the DNA end. Germline V gives CDR1 SEHNR, CDR2 FQNEAQ (reference sequence). This CDR3 has 14 amino acids. The CDR3 nucleotides are TGTGCCAGCAGCTTAGTCCGGGGTAACAATGAGCAGTTCTTC. Translated: CASSLVRGNNEQFF.